The 15 T cell receptor beta chains below come from one sample, sequenced in a study of cytomegalovirus exposure and HLA in healthy donors. Primers included in the PCR were 60 Vbeta and 13 Jbeta primers. TCRdb's copy holds only in-frame clones and misses some; the assay was immunoSEQ multiplex PCR. The sample includes just over 150,000 clones, about 85% seen only once; the top ten take more than 1.5%. The specimen was PBMCs. The source of these receptors is a man younger than 35 in good health and CMV-seronegative.

The DNA for the CDR3 is TGTGCCAGCAATTTACAGGGGTCATCCTACGAGCAGTACTTC. Translating gives CASNLQGSSYEQYF. This rearrangement joins TRBV2 to TRBJ2-7; 7 nucleotides match TRBD1. CDR3 length equals 14 residues. Losses at the gene ends were 7 bases for V and 1 base for J; bases not matched to a gene: 7. From germline, CDR1 is SNHLY and CDR2 FYNNEI.

This clone was counted between two and nine times. The chain carries TRBV11-2 and TRBJ1-1; D perhaps matches TRBD1 (6 bases). Trimming stripped 1 base from V and 0 bases from J, with 9 bases between. CDR3 length equals 15 residues. Germline V lookup: CDR1 SGHAT, CDR2 FQNNGV. Here the CDR3 reads CASSLAGTMNTEAFF. CDR3 nucleotide sequence: TGTGCCAGCAGCTTAGCCGGGACAATGAACACTGAAGCTTTCTTT.

The V gene is TRBV4-1, the J gene TRBJ2-7; TRBD2 is a possible D gene (6 bases). This CDR3 is 17 amino acids long. Trimming pared 0 bases from V and 0 bases from J, leaving 15 bases between. CDR1 is MGHRA, CDR2 YSYEKL, per germline. The CDR3 bases are TGCGCCAGCAGCCAAGAAGGGGAGGTTAAGAGCTCCTACGAGCAGTACTTC. It is translated as CASSQEGEVKSSYEQYF.

This clone was picked up a small number of times. The chain couples TRBV6-6 to TRBJ1-3; a weak D match, TRBD1 (5 bases). The CDR3 has 14 residues. Germline assignment: CDR1 MNHNY and CDR2 SVGAGI (reference sequence). The V end lost 4 bases, the J end lost 5 bases, and 12 bases lay between the germline ends. This CDR3 is CASSSGGRRNTIYF. The CDR3 nucleotides read TGTGCCAGCAGTTCCGGGGGGAGGAGAAACACCATATATTTT.

The chain joins TRBV5-1 to TRBJ1-2; the D gene is possibly TRBD1 (6 bases). Trimming took 0 bases from V and 3 from J, leaving 12 bases between them. Per the germline V gene, CDR1 is SGHRS and CDR2 is YFSETQ. This CDR3 spans 15 amino acids. CDR3 nucleotide sequence: TGCGCCAGCAGCTTGGTGGGGGGGCCGGACTATGGCTACACCTTC. Its protein product is CASSLVGGPDYGYTF.

In regard to this clone: The sample has other DNA sequences that encode this CDR3 too. The chain has TRBV9 and TRBJ1-1, with D uncertain. CDR3 length equals 12 residues. V lost 0 bases and J 3 bases, leaving 3 bases between the germline ends. Germline lookup yields CDR1 SGDLS and CDR2 YYNGEE. DNA for the CDR3: TGTGCCAGCAGCGTAGCAGACACTGAAGCTTTCTTT. Amino acids: CASSVADTEAFF.

The gene calls are TRBV5-6 and TRBJ2-5; TRBD1 might be the D (5 bases). This CDR3 spans 14 amino acids. Germline V gives CDR1 SGHDT, CDR2 YYEEEE. Trimming pared 2 bases from V and 3 bases from J, leaving 11 bases between. The CDR3 here is CASSFQGSEETQYF. Written as DNA, the CDR3 is TGTGCCAGCAGCTTTCAGGGCTCAGAAGAGACCCAGTACTTC.

This chain connects TRBV18 to TRBJ1-1; tentatively, D is TRBD1 (6 bases). Germline values: CDR1 KGHSH, CDR2 LQKENI. The CDR3 is made up of 15 amino acids. Trimming shortened V by 3 bases and J by 3 bases, and 14 bases separated the two germline ends. As DNA, the CDR3 is TGTGCCAGCTCACCCCGGACAGCCCCAGACACTGAAGCTTTCTTT. This encodes CASSPRTAPDTEAFF. Supplemented by reference TRBV18 and TRBJ1-1, the full variable domain reads NAGVMQNPRHLVRRRGQEARLRCSPMKGHSHVYWYRQLPEEGLKFMVYLQKENIIDESGMPKERFSAEFPKEGPSILRIQQVVRGDSAAYFCASSPRTAPDTEAFFGQGTRLTVV.

The chain joins TRBV6-1 to TRBJ1-5, with 9 positions matching TRBD1. CDR1 and CDR2 (germline): MNHNS, SASEGT. The V segment lost 7 bases and the J segment 4 bases; nucleotides outside the gene matches: 5. The CDR3 length is 14 residues. CDR3 protein: CASTEGQGNQPQHF. The CDR3 bases are TGTGCCAGCACGGAGGGACAGGGTAATCAGCCCCAGCATTTT.

V and J are TRBV14 and TRBJ2-1; 10 bases are shared with TRBD2. Per the germline V gene, CDR1 is SGHDN and CDR2 is FVKESK. This CDR3 is 17 amino acids long. V was clipped by 0 bases and J by 5 bases; unmatched bases: 7. For the CDR3, the DNA is TGTGCCAGCAGCCAAGATCTAGGGAGCGGGAGGGACAATGAGCAGTTCTTC. It translates to CASSQDLGSGRDNEQFF. Looking up the rest from reference TRBV14 and TRBJ2-1 gives the full variable domain: EAGVTQFPSHSVIEKGQTVTLRCDPISGHDNLYWYRRVMGKEIKFLLHFVKESKQDESGMPNNRFLAERTGGTYSTLKVQPAELEDSGVYFCASSQDLGSGRDNEQFFGPGTRLTVL.

About this clone itself: The junction departs from germline at one end; a sequencing error may be responsible. The rearrangement links TRBV6-6 to TRBJ2-2; 8 positions agree with TRBD1. Looked up from germline, CDR1 is MNHNY and CDR2 is SVGAGI (reference sequence). The CDR3 extends over 13 amino acids. CDR3 DNA: TGTGCCACCAGTATCGGACAGGGCTGGGAGCTGTTTTTT. Amino acid sequence: CATSIGQGWELFF.

V usage is TRBV2 and J usage is TRBJ2-4; 8 bases agree with TRBD1. V gave up 6 bases and J gave up 1 base; unmatched junction bases: 8. Germline V gene sequence: CDR1 SNHLY, CDR2 FYNNEI. The CDR3 covers 16 residues. The CDR3 sequence: CASRLGQGLAKNIQYF. The CDR3 DNA follows: TGTGCCAGCAGACTCGGACAGGGTCTTGCCAAAAACATTCAGTACTTC.

The chain uses TRBV28 and TRBJ1-5; D gene unclear. Trimming took 2 bases from V and 2 from J, leaving 4 bases between them. The CDR3 loop spans 13 amino acids. Germline V gene sequence: CDR1 MDHEN, CDR2 SYDVKM. CDR3 sequence reads: CASSLRRNQPQHF. Here the CDR3 DNA reads TGTGCCAGCAGTTTACGTCGCAATCAGCCCCAGCATTTT. Full variable domain (remainder filled in from reference TRBV28 and TRBJ1-5): DVKVTQSSRYLVKRTGEKVFLECVQDMDHENMFWYRQDPGLGLRLIYFSYDVKMKEKGDIPEGYSVSREKKERFSLILESASTNQTSMYLCASSLRRNQPQHFGDGTRLSIL.

The chain recombines TRBV7-9 with TRBJ2-7; TRBD2 is a possible D gene (6 bases). The CDR3 has 17 residues. V gave up 1 base and J gave up 4 bases, with 20 bases separating them. Germline V gene lookup returns CDR1 SEHNR and CDR2 FQNEAQ (reference sequence). The CDR3 spells CASSLGLVGGPGYEQYF. CDR3 DNA: TGTGCCAGCAGCTTAGGGCTAGTGGGAGGACCCGGGTACGAGCAGTACTTC.

The rearrangement joins TRBV11-1 to TRBJ2-5; 14 nucleotides match TRBD2. The ends lost 3 bases at V and 2 bases at J; junction bases unmatched: 2. This CDR3 spans 16 amino acids. Germline V CDR1 and CDR2: SGHAT, FQDESV (reference sequence). The CDR3 nucleotides read TGTGCCAGCAGCTTTGGACTAGCGGGGGGTCAAGAGACCCAGTACTTC. This sequence encodes CASSFGLAGGQETQYF.